These 23 T cell receptor beta chains share one sample of origin, sequenced in a study of PD-L1 blockade in urothelial cancer. The time point here: peripheral blood 6 weeks after treatment start. TCRdb's table, derived via immunoSEQ multiplex PCR, lists solely in-frame clones and lacks some. Counted here are about 48,000 clones, 65% to 85% occurring once; the ten biggest clones make up approximately 8.8%. The sequenced sample was PBMCs, obtained around atezolizumab (anti-PD-L1) treatment. The receptors were gathered from a man between 65 and 85 years old with urothelial cancer.

The chain recombines TRBV5-1 with TRBJ2-7, with 7 positions matching TRBD2. The germline gives CDR1 SGHRS, CDR2 YFSETQ. The V gene end was trimmed by 0 bases and the J gene end by 1 base; junction bases not matched to a gene: 7. The CDR3 spans 16 residues. Here the CDR3 reads CASSLASGAASYEQYF. CDR3 DNA: TGCGCCAGCAGCTTGGCCAGCGGGGCAGCATCCTACGAGCAGTACTTC.

The chain employs TRBV18 and TRBJ2-7, with 12 bases identical to TRBD1. CDR3 length: 15 residues. The V segment lost 6 bases and the J segment 5 bases; nucleotides outside the gene matches: 8. The germline gives CDR1 KGHSH, CDR2 LQKENI. CDR3 sequence (DNA): TGTGCCAGCTCGCCTACCGGGACAGGGGGCGACGAGCAGTACTTC. This sequence encodes CASSPTGTGGDEQYF.

The genes are TRBV27 and TRBJ2-3, with D uncertain. The CDR3 has 13 amino acids. Germline-derived CDR1 and CDR2 are MNHEY and SMNVEV (reference sequence). Trimming shortened V by 5 bases and J by 5 bases, and 11 bases separated the two germline ends. CDR3 amino acids: CASSPAPVDTQYF. The CDR3 region has the DNA TGTGCCAGCAGTCCCGCTCCAGTAGATACGCAGTATTTT.

The CDR3 protein is CASSFSTYSNQPQHF. The DNA for the CDR3 is TGTGCCAGCAGTTTTTCGACATATAGCAATCAGCCCCAGCATTTT. The rearrangement uses TRBV27 and TRBJ1-5; no firm D call. The CDR3 is 15 amino acids. From germline, CDR1 is MNHEY and CDR2 SMNVEV (reference sequence). V was clipped by 3 bases and J by 0 bases, with 9 bases between them.

Worth noting for this clone: A read error may account for a junction end that differs from germline. The V gene is TRBV7-7, the J gene TRBJ2-1, with TRBD2 matching 7 bases. Germline-derived CDR1 and CDR2 are SSHAT and FNYEAQ (reference sequence). The CDR3 consists of 14 residues. CDR3 sequence: CASSPGLEGNEQFF. The CDR3 coding sequence is TGTGCTAGCAGCCCAGGACTAGAAGGCAATGAGCAGTTCTTC.

This clone was recorded only once. This chain uses TRBV2 with TRBJ1-2, with 7 nucleotides matching TRBD1. Germline V gives CDR1 SNHLY, CDR2 FYNNEI. This CDR3 spans 15 amino acids. The V gene end was trimmed by 4 bases and the J gene end by 4 bases; junction bases not matched to a gene: 9. CDR3 in amino acids: CASSAGQAALYGYTF. The CDR3 DNA is TGTGCCAGCAGTGCCGGACAGGCGGCCCTCTATGGCTACACCTTC.

A single count supports this clone. The rearrangement links TRBV18 to TRBJ1-2; TRBD1 might be the D (6 bases). There are 16 residues in the CDR3. The germline V gene has CDR1 KGHSH and CDR2 LQKENI. V was pared by 2 bases and J by 7 bases, with 20 bases between. DNA for the CDR3: TGTGCCAGCTCACCAACGGTCGCACAGGGTCCTACTGGCTACACCTTC. It translates to CASSPTVAQGPTGYTF.

This sequence joins TRBV29-1 and TRBJ2-4; 12 positions match TRBD2. The V gene's germline CDR1 is SQVTM and CDR2 ANQGSEA. This CDR3 region has 14 residues. The V gene end was trimmed by 7 bases and the J gene end by 2 bases; junction bases not matched to a gene: 3. CDR3 nucleotide sequence: TGCAGCGCTGGACTAGCGGGAACCAAAAACATTCAGTACTTC. Amino acid sequence: CSAGLAGTKNIQYF.

The chain employs TRBV27 and TRBJ2-7; D is perhaps TRBD1 (6 bases). Germline V gene data show CDR1 as MNHEY and CDR2 as SMNVEV (reference sequence). The germline V and J ends were trimmed by 6 bases and 3 bases, with 18 bases remaining between them. There are 15 residues in the CDR3. The CDR3 protein is CASSQTPGQLYEQYF. The CDR3 region has the DNA TGTGCCAGCAGCCAAACTCCGGGACAACTCTACGAGCAGTACTTC.

The chain combines TRBV15 with TRBJ2-7; maybe TRBD1 (5 bases). The germline V gene has CDR1 LNHNV and CDR2 YYDKDF (reference sequence). CDR3 length equals 14 residues. Trimming removed 0 bases at V and 1 base at J, with 7 bases between. This CDR3 is CATSRDRASYEQYF. The CDR3 nucleotides read TGTGCCACCAGCAGAGACAGGGCTTCCTACGAGCAGTACTTC.

The chain is built from TRBV28 and TRBJ2-3; 10 bases agree with TRBD2. The V segment lost 8 bases and the J segment 4 bases; nucleotides outside the gene matches: 9. The CDR3 spans 15 residues. CDR1 MDHEN and CDR2 SYDVKM come from the germline V gene. The CDR3 nucleotides are TGTGCCAGCGGACTAGCGGTCGCTAGGGCAGATACGCAGTATTTT. Its translation: CASGLAVARADTQYF.

A word on this clone: Germline is not matched at one junction end, which may reflect a read error. The rearrangement joins TRBV5-6 to TRBJ2-3; D may be TRBD1 (6 bases). The CDR3 covers 14 residues. The germline V gene has CDR1 SGHDT and CDR2 YYEEEE. The CDR3 reads CASSVTGSTNTQYF. CDR3 sequence (DNA): TGTGCCAGCAGCGTGACAGGATCCACAAATACGCAGTATTTT.

This clone was seen a single time. V gene TRBV30 combines with J gene TRBJ1-2; 11 bases align to TRBD1. The CDR3 consists of 16 residues. The V gene's germline CDR1 is GTSNPN and CDR2 SVGIG (reference sequence). Germline trimming cut 1 base from V and 7 bases from J; bases unmatched to any gene: 11. Written as DNA, the CDR3 is TGTGCCTGGAGTGCGAAACGGACAGGGGGCTTCAGTGGCTACACCTTC. This codes for CAWSAKRTGGFSGYTF.

This clone appeared once. The rearrangement joins TRBV7-8 to TRBJ2-1, with D perhaps matching TRBD1 (5 bases). This CDR3 region has 14 residues. With 1 base removed from V and 9 bases from J, the gap between germline ends came to 13 bases. Germline loops: CDR1 SGHVS, CDR2 FQNEAQ. CDR3 sequence: CASSLVTGPGEQFF. In DNA form, the CDR3 reads TGTGCCAGCAGCTTAGTAACAGGTCCGGGTGAGCAGTTCTTC.

CDR3 sequence (DNA): TGTGCCAGCAGGGGCGGAGGGTCCTACAATGAGCAGTTCTTC. This translates into CASRGGGSYNEQFF. This rearrangement joins TRBV28 to TRBJ2-1, with D perhaps TRBD2 (6 bases). The CDR3 contains 14 residues. The germline V gene has CDR1 MDHEN and CDR2 SYDVKM. The V end lost 6 bases, the J end lost 1 base, and 10 bases lay between the germline ends.

The chain links TRBV10-1 to TRBJ2-2, with a possible D match to TRBD1 (5 bases). This CDR3 is 13 amino acids long. V dropped 6 bases and J dropped 4 bases, with 9 bases sitting between them. Per germline, CDR1 WNHNN and CDR2 SYGVQD (reference sequence). The CDR3 coding sequence is TGCGCCAGCAGGATAGGGGTCACCGGGGAGCTGTTTTTT. Its protein product is CASRIGVTGELFF.

The rearrangement links TRBV5-4 to TRBJ1-4; 9 bases align to TRBD1. In germline, CDR1 is SGHNT, CDR2 YYREEE (reference sequence). This CDR3 comprises 16 residues. With V trimmed by 4 bases and J by 8 bases, 12 bases remained unmatched. Written as DNA, the CDR3 is TGTGCCAGCAGCGCCGGGACAGGGCGCCCCGCAGAAAAACTGTTTTTT. It encodes CASSAGTGRPAEKLFF.

The rearrangement uses TRBV19 and TRBJ2-7; 10 nucleotides line up with TRBD2. The CDR3 has 15 residues. J was trimmed by 4 bases and V by 5 bases; bases with no gene match: 8. Germline lookup yields CDR1 LNHDA and CDR2 SQIVND (reference sequence). The CDR3 sequence: CASSLASGSGYEQYF. Written as DNA, the CDR3 is TGTGCCAGTAGTCTAGCTAGCGGGAGCGGTTACGAGCAGTACTTC.

In its sample, this clone was seen a few times. J is TRBJ2-2 and V is TRBV10-2; a weak D match, TRBD2 (6 bases). V lost 6 bases and J lost 4, with 18 bases in between. The CDR3 totals 16 residues. Per germline, CDR1 WSHSY and CDR2 SAAADI. The CDR3: CASSKIGLGGTGELFF. CDR3 in DNA: TGCGCCAGCAGCAAGATTGGGTTGGGGGGCACCGGGGAGCTGTTTTTT.

This clone was counted a single time. The genes are TRBV27 and TRBJ1-5, with TRBD1 matching over 10 bases. The germline gives CDR1 MNHEY, CDR2 SMNVEV (reference sequence). V shed 6 bases and J 1 base; nucleotides not matched to a gene: 9. This CDR3 spans 17 amino acids. The DNA of the CDR3 is TGTGCCAGCAGAATCCGGGACAGGGGAGGCAGCAATCAGCCCCAGCATTTT. As protein: CASRIRDRGGSNQPQHF.

V usage is TRBV15 and J usage is TRBJ2-7; 7 bases are a match to TRBD1. CDR3 length equals 17 residues. Germline lookup yields CDR1 LNHNV and CDR2 YYDKDF (reference sequence). With V trimmed by 0 bases and J by 2 bases, 10 bases remained unmatched. CDR3 bases: TGTGCCACCAGCAGAGATGGGGACAGTGGGAACCCCTACGAGCAGTACTTC. Amino acids: CATSRDGDSGNPYEQYF.

The chain joins TRBV5-1 to TRBJ2-2; D is uncertain. V dropped 5 bases and J dropped 0 bases, with 11 bases sitting between them. The germline V gene has CDR1 SGHRS and CDR2 YFSETQ. The CDR3 has 15 amino acids. The CDR3 here is CASRNLQANTGELFF. As DNA, the CDR3 is TGCGCCAGCAGAAATTTACAAGCGAACACCGGGGAGCTGTTTTTT.

This sequence joins TRBV7-3 and TRBJ2-2; 8 nucleotides agree with TRBD1. This CDR3 has 14 amino acids. From germline, CDR1 is SGHTA and CDR2 FQGTGA. J lost 5 bases, V lost 7 bases, and 6 bases had no gene match. Here the CDR3 reads CASTLQGGTGELFF. In DNA, the CDR3 is TGTGCCAGCACGTTACAGGGGGGAACCGGGGAGCTGTTTTTT.